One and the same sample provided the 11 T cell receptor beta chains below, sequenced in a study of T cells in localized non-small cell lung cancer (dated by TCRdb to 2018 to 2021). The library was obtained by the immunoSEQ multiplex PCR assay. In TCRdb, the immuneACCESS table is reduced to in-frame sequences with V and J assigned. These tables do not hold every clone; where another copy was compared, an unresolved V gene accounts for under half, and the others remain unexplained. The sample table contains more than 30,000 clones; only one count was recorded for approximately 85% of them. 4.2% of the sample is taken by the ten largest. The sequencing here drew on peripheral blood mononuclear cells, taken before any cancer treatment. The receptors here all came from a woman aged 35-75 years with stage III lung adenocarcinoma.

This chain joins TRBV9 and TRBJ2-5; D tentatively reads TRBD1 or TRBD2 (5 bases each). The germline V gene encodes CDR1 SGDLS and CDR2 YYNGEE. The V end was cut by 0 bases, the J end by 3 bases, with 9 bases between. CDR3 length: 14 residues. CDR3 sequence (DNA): TGTGCCAGCAGCGTAGAGGTGGGGGAAGAGACCCAGTACTTC. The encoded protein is CASSVEVGEETQYF.

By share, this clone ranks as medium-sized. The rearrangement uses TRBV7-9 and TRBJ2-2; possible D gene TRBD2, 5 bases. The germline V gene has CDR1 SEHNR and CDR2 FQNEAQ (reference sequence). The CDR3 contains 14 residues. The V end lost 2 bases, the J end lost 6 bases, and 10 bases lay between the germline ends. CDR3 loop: CASSLWSGAGELFF. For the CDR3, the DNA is TGTGCCAGCAGCTTATGGAGCGGCGCCGGGGAGCTGTTTTTT.

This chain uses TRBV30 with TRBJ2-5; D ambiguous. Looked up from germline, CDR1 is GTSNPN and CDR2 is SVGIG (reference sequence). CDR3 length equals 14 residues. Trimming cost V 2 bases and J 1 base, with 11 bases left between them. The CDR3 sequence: CAWSQKTLQETQYF. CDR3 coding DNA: TGTGCCTGGAGTCAGAAAACCCTCCAAGAGACCCAGTACTTC.

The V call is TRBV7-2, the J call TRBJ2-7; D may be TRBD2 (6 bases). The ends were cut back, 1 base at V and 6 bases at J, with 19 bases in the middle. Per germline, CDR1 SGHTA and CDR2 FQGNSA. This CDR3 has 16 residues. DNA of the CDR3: TGTGCCAGCAGCTTAGGCGGAGGGTTACCAGACTTCGAGCAGTACTTC. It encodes CASSLGGGLPDFEQYF.

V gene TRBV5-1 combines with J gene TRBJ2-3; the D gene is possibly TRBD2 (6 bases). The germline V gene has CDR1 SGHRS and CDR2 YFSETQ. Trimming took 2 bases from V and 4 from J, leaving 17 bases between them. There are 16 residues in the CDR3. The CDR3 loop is CASSFPPGVAADTQYF. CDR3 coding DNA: TGCGCCAGCAGCTTTCCTCCGGGGGTAGCCGCAGATACGCAGTATTTT.

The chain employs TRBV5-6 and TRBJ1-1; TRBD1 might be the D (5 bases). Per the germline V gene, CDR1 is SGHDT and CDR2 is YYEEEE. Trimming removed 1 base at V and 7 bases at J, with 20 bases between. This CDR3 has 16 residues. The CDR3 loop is CASSLFFLGGNGEAFF. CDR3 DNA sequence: TGTGCCAGCAGCTTGTTTTTTTTGGGGGGGAACGGTGAAGCTTTCTTT.

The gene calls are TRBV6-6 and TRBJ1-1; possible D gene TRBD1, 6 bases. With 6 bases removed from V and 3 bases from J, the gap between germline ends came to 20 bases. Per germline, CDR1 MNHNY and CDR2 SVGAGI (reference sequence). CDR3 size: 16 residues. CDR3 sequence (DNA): TGTGCCAGCAGCCGGACCCGAAGGGGGGGGGACACTGAAGCTTTCTTT. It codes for CASSRTRRGGDTEAFF.

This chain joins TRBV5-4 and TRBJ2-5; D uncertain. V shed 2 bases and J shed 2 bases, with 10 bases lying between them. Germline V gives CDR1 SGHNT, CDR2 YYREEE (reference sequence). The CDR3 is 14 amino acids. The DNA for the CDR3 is TGTGCCAGCAGCTTACTTTGGGGACAAGAGACCCAGTACTTC. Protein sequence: CASSLLWGQETQYF. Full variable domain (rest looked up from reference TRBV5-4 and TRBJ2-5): ETGVTQSPTHLIKTRGQQVTLRCSSQSGHNTVSWYQQALGQGPQFIFQYYREEENGRGNFPPRFSGLQFPNYSSELNVNALELDDSALYLCASSLLWGQETQYFGPGTRLLVL.

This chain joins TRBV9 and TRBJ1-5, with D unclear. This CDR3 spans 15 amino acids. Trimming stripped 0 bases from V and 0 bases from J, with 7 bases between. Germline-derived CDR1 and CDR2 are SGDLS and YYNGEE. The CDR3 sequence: CASSVGSNSNQPQHF. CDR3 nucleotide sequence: TGTGCCAGCAGCGTAGGCAGTAATAGCAATCAGCCCCAGCATTTT.

The CDR3 nucleotides read TGTGCCAGCAGTGGCCAGGGGAGCTATGGCTACACCTTC. Translated: CASSGQGSYGYTF. This chain uses TRBV6-1 with TRBJ1-2; weak D call: TRBD1 (6 bases). The CDR3 is 13 amino acids. Germline V gives CDR1 MNHNS, CDR2 SASEGT. V lost 4 bases, J lost 4 bases, and 10 bases lay in between.

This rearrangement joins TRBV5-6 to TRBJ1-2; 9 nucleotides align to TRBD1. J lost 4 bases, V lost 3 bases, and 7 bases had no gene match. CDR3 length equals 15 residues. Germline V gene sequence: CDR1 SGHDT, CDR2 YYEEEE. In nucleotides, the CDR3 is TGTGCCAGCAGCTCCGGGACAGGGAATAGCTATGGCTACACCTTC. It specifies CASSSGTGNSYGYTF.